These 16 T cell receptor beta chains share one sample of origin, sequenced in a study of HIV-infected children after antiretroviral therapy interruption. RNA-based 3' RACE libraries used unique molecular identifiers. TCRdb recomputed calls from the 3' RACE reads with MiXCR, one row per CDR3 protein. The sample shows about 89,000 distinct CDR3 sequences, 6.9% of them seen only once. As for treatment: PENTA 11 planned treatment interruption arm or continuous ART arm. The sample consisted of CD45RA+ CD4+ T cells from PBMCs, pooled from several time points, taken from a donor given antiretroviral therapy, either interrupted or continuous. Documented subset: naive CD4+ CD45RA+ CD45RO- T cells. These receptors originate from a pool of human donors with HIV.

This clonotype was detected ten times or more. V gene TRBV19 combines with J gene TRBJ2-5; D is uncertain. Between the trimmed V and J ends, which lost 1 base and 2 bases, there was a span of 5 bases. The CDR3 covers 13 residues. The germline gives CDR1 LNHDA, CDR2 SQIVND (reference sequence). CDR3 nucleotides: TGTGCCAGTAGTATAGTGTCTCAAGAGACCCAGTACTTC. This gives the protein CASSIVSQETQYF.

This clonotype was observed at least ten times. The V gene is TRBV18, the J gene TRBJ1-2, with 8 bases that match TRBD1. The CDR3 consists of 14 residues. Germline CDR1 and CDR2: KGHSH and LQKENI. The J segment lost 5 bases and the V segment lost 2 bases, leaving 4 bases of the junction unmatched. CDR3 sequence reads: CASSPSTGGYGYTF. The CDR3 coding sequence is TGTGCCAGCTCACCAAGCACAGGGGGATATGGCTACACCTTC.

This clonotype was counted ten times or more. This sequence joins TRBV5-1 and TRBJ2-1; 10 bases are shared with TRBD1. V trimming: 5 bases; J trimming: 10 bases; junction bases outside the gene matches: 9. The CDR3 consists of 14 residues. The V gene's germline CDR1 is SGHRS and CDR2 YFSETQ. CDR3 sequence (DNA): TGCGCCAGCAGTTCCGGGACAGGGGTATGGGAGCAGTTCTTC. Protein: CASSSGTGVWEQFF.

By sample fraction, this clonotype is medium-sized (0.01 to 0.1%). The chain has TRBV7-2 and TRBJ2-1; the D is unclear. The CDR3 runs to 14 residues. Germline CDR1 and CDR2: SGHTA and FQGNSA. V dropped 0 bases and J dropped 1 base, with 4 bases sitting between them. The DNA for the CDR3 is TGTGCCAGCAGCTTAGCGACATCCTACAATGAGCAGTTCTTC. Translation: CASSLATSYNEQFF. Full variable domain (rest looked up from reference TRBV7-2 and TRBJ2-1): GAGVSQSPSNKVTEKGKDVELRCDPISGHTALYWYRQSLGQGLEFLIYFQGNSAPDKSGLPSDRFSAERTGGSVSTLTIQRTQQEDSAVYLCASSLATSYNEQFFGPGTRLTVL.

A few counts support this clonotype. CDR3 amino acids: CASSPDRGNYGYTF. CDR3 nucleotides: TGTGCCAGCTCACCCGACAGGGGCAACTATGGCTACACCTTC. The V gene is TRBV18, the J gene TRBJ1-2, with TRBD1 matching over 8 bases. This CDR3 comprises 14 residues. The germline gives CDR1 KGHSH, CDR2 LQKENI. J was trimmed by 2 bases and V by 3 bases; bases with no gene match: 2.

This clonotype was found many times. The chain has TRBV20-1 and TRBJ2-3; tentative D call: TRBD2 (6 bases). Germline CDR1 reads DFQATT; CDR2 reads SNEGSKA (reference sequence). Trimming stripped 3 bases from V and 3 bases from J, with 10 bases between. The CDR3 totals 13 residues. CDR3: CSASLRETDTQYF. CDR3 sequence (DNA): TGCAGTGCTAGTTTGCGGGAAACAGATACGCAGTATTTT.

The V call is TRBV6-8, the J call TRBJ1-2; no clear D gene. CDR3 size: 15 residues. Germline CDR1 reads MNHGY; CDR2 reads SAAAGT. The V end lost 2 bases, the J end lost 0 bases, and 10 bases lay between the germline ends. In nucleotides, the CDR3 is TGTGCCAGCAGTTACCCGGGCAGCTCTAACTATGGCTACACCTTC. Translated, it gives CASSYPGSSNYGYTF.

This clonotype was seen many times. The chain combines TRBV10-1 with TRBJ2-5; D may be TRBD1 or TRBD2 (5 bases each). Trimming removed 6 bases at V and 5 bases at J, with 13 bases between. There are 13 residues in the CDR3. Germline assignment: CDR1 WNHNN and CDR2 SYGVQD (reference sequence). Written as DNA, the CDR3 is TGCGCCAGCAGGACGGGACCCGGGGAGACCCAGTACTTC. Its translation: CASRTGPGETQYF.

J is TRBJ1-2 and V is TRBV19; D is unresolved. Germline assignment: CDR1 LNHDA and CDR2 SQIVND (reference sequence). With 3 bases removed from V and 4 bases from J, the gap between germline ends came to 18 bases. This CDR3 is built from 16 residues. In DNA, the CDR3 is TGTGCCAGTAGTATGAGCGCAGCCGGGGTCGGCTATGGCTACACCTTC. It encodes CASSMSAAGVGYGYTF.

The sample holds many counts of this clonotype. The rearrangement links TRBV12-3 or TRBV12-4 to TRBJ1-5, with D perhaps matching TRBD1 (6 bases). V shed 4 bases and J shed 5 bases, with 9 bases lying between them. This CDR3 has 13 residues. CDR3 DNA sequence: TGTGCCAGCAGTTCAGGGGTTGATCAGCCCCAGCATTTT. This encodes CASSSGVDQPQHF.

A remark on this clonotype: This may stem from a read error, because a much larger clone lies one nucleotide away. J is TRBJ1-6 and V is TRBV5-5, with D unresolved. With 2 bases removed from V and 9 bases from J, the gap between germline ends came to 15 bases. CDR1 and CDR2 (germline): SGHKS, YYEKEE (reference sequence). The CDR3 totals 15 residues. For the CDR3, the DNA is TGTGCCAGCAGCTTTGATCCGGGGATCACTTCACCCCTCCACTTT. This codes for CASSFDPGITSPLHF.

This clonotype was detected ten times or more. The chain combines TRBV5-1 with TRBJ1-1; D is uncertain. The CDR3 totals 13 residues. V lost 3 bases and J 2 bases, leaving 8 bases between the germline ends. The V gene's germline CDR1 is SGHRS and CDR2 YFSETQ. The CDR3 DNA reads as TGCGCCAGCAGCTCCGAGGTAAACACTGAAGCTTTCTTT. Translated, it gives CASSSEVNTEAFF.

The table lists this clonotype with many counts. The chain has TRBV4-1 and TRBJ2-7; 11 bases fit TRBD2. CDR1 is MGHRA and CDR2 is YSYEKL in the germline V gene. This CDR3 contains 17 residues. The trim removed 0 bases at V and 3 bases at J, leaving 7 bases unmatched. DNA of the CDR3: TGCGCCAGCAGCCAAGAAACCTTAGCGGGAGGGGGCTACGAGCAGTACTTC. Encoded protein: CASSQETLAGGGYEQYF.

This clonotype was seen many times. The CDR3 DNA follows: TGTGCCATCAGTGCCGGGTTTCCGAATGGAAACACCATATATTTT. This codes for CAISAGFPNGNTIYF. The chain couples TRBV10-3 to TRBJ1-3; D remains unclear. The V end lost 4 bases, the J end lost 3 bases, and 13 bases lay between the germline ends. Germline CDR1 is ENHRY and CDR2 is SYGVKD. This CDR3 contains 15 residues.

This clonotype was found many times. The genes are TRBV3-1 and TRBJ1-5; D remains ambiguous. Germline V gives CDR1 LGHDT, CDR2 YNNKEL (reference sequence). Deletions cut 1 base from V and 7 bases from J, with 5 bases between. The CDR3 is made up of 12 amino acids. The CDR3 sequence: CASSQGGQPQHF. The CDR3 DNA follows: TGTGCCAGCAGCCAAGGAGGGCAGCCCCAGCATTTT.

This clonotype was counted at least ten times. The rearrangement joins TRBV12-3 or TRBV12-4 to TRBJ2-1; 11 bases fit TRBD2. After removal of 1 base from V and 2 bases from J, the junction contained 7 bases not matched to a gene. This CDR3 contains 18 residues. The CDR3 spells CASSLDLSGRAPYNEQFF. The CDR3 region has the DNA TGTGCCAGCAGTTTAGACCTTAGCGGGAGGGCACCCTACAATGAGCAGTTCTTC.